This T cell receptor beta chain was sequenced for a study of T cell responses to AZD1222 COVID-19 vaccine. This clone was found a few times. Its antigen remains unidentified. Clones were sequenced by immunoSEQ multiplex PCR, and TCRdb holds only the in-frame ones, with some missing. The table includes roughly 130,000 clones, roughly nine tenths detected once. Overall study findings and caveats: It was only a handful of AZD1222 recipients who were seropositive at baseline. Spike as a whole was targeted by vaccine-associated CD4 TCRs, dominant at 160-218 and 743-854. Two AZD1222 administrations were followed by greater Spike-specific TCR breadth and depth.

Germline V lookup: CDR1 SNHLY, CDR2 FYNNEI. V lost 9 bases and J 1 base, leaving 13 bases between the germline ends. The CDR3 runs 14 residues. Pooling of second doses given at about 4 or about 12 weeks was done. Sequenced here: peripheral blood, sampled 28 days after the second AZD1222 dose. This receptor was taken from an adult who received the AZD1222 COVID-19 vaccine. The chain has TRBV2 and TRBJ1-5; weak D call: TRBD1 (5 bases). The CDR3 region has the DNA TGTGCCAGTAGAGGAGACAGCAGCAATCAGCCCCAGCATTTT. Amino acids: CASRGDSSNQPQHF.